These 20 T cell receptor beta chains were all obtained from the same sample, sequenced in a study of blood T cells in healthy people across ages. A second roughly 7 to 11 cycle PCR used barcoded and J-beta primers. TCRdb passed the 5' RACE reads through MiXCR, listing each CDR3 protein once. The table lists 1.8 million or so distinct CDR3 sequences, approximately 39% of them singletons. Input material: blood. Source of these receptors: a human donor in good health.

In this sample, this clonotype turned up a few times. The genes are TRBV12-3 or TRBV12-4 and TRBJ2-1, with D hard to call. The CDR3 has 12 amino acids. Trimming removed 10 bases at V and 7 bases at J, with 14 bases between. CDR3 protein: CATCRLENEQFF. The CDR3 DNA reads as TGTGCCACCTGTCGCCTGGAGAATGAGCAGTTCTTC.

V usage is TRBV20-1 and J usage is TRBJ2-1, with 7 bases identical to TRBD1. V lost 6 bases and J lost 4; bases outside the gene matches: 6. Germline CDR1 DFQATT, CDR2 SNEGSKA (reference sequence). The CDR3 runs 13 residues. The CDR3 DNA sequence: TGCAGTGCGCCGGGACAGAGATACAATGAGCAGTTCTTC. Its protein product is CSAPGQRYNEQFF.

The chain joins TRBV12-3 or TRBV12-4 to TRBJ1-2; a weak D match, TRBD1 (5 bases). The CDR3 loop spans 15 amino acids. V lost 5 bases to trimming and J lost 4 bases, with 17 bases between them. CDR3 nucleotides: TGTGCCAGCAGTGGCGGGACGGAAGGGTTCTATGGCTACACCTTC. Translated, it gives CASSGGTEGFYGYTF.

This clonotype was seen a few times. A read error may produce the germline difference seen at one junction end. The V gene is TRBV11-2, the J gene TRBJ2-7; D gene unclear. The CDR3 runs 13 residues. Germline values: CDR1 SGHAT, CDR2 FQNNGV. CDR3 in amino acids: CVSSFQYSYEQYF. The CDR3 DNA is TGTGTCAGCAGCTTTCAATACTCCTACGAGCAGTACTTC.

This clonotype was picked up a small number of times. This chain connects TRBV2 to TRBJ2-1; 9 bases match TRBD1. In germline, CDR1 is SNHLY, CDR2 FYNNEI. V gave up 6 bases and J gave up 8 bases; unmatched junction bases: 8. CDR3 length equals 14 residues. Written as DNA, the CDR3 is TGTGCCAGCAGCCGTTGGACAGGGGTGGATGAGCAGTTCTTC. This translates into CASSRWTGVDEQFF.

This chain connects TRBV29-1 to TRBJ2-1; D is undetermined. V lost 5 bases to trimming and J lost 2 bases, with 7 bases between them. The CDR3 consists of 12 residues. CDR1 is SQVTM and CDR2 is ANQGSEA in the germline V gene. CDR3 coding DNA: TGCAGCGTTCGAGCCCCCTACAATGAGCAGTTCTTC. This gives the protein CSVRAPYNEQFF.

This chain joins TRBV6-2 or TRBV6-3 and TRBJ1-2; no firm D call. The CDR3 loop spans 13 amino acids. CDR1 is MNHEY, CDR2 SVGEGT, per germline. V was cut by 2 bases and J by 7 bases, with 11 bases left in between. The CDR3 region is CASSYGSRLGYTF. The CDR3 region has the DNA TGTGCCAGCAGTTACGGTTCCAGGCTTGGCTACACCTTC.

The CDR3 DNA reads TGTGCCAGCAGTTTCCGGACAAGCACCCCCAATGAGCAGTTCTTC. It encodes CASSFRTSTPNEQFF. The V call is TRBV27, the J call TRBJ2-1, with D perhaps matching TRBD1 (5 bases). The CDR3 loop spans 15 amino acids. CDR1 and CDR2 (germline): MNHEY, SMNVEV (reference sequence). Trimming cost V 3 bases and J 6 bases, with 15 bases left between them.

The genes are TRBV4-3 and TRBJ2-1, with TRBD2 matching 7 bases. The CDR3 length is 17 residues. The V gene end was trimmed by 0 bases and the J gene end by 8 bases; junction bases not matched to a gene: 13. CDR1 LGHNA and CDR2 YSLEER come from the germline V gene. The DNA for the CDR3 is TGCGCCAGCAGCCAAGACAAGGGAGGGGCCTACGGCGATGAGCAGTTCTTC. It translates to CASSQDKGGAYGDEQFF.

The table lists this clonotype with many counts. The rearrangement links TRBV28 to TRBJ2-3; tentative D call: TRBD1 (6 bases). There are 16 residues in the CDR3. Trimming took off 3 bases at V and 1 base at J, with 14 bases between the two ends. Looked up from germline, CDR1 is MDHEN and CDR2 is SYDVKM. CDR3 nucleotides: TGTGCCAGCAGTTTCTCAGGGGTGAGGGGCACAGATACGCAGTATTTT. Translating it yields CASSFSGVRGTDTQYF.

This clonotype has only a few counts. V and J are TRBV7-3 and TRBJ2-6; no reliable D call. The germline gives CDR1 SGHTA, CDR2 FQGTGA. Trimming removed 2 bases from V and 1 base from J, with 9 bases in between. The CDR3 loop spans 16 amino acids. The CDR3 DNA reads as TGTGCCAGCAGCTTAGCTGGGTTATCTGGGGCCAACGTCCTGACTTTC. Residues: CASSLAGLSGANVLTF.

This clonotype was observed a few times. This chain uses TRBV6-5 with TRBJ2-5; D is perhaps TRBD1 (5 bases). Trimming removed 0 bases at V and 11 bases at J, with 16 bases between. Germline V gives CDR1 MNHEY, CDR2 SVGAGI. The CDR3 sequence is 14 residues long. The CDR3 protein is CASSYSRVPLEQYF. CDR3 coding DNA: TGTGCCAGCAGTTACTCCAGGGTACCCTTGGAGCAGTACTTC.

The genes are TRBV7-2 and TRBJ2-3; no clear D gene. The CDR3 runs 14 residues. Germline values: CDR1 SGHTA, CDR2 FQGNSA. V was trimmed by 4 bases and J by 0 bases, leaving 8 bases between them. The CDR3 spells CTSSSHPSTDTQYF. The CDR3 region has the DNA TGTACCAGCAGCTCCCACCCTAGCACAGATACGCAGTATTTT.

The chain links TRBV5-5 to TRBJ1-2; maybe TRBD1 (6 bases). Germline V lookup: CDR1 SGHKS, CDR2 YYEKEE (reference sequence). The V end lost 2 bases, the J end lost 1 base, and 18 bases lay between the germline ends. This CDR3 is 17 amino acids long. This CDR3 reads CASSLRRQAFLNYGYTF. The CDR3 DNA reads TGTGCCAGCAGCTTAAGAAGACAGGCGTTCCTTAACTATGGCTACACCTTC.

The chain couples TRBV7-2 to TRBJ2-1; D perhaps matches TRBD1 (6 bases). Germline CDR1 is SGHTA and CDR2 is FQGNSA. The CDR3 sequence is 13 residues long. V dropped 6 bases and J dropped 3 bases, with 9 bases sitting between them. CDR3 sequence reads: CASRTDSYNEQFF. The CDR3 region has the DNA TGTGCCAGCAGGACGGACAGCTACAATGAGCAGTTCTTC.

Details on this clonotype: Sequence at one end of the junction differs from germline and may be a read error. This chain connects TRBV20-1 to TRBJ2-5; 7 nucleotides match TRBD1. The assigned J gene may be wrong: the sequence end matches TRBJ2-7 better. This CDR3 is 14 amino acids long. Looked up from germline, CDR1 is DFQATT and CDR2 is SNEGSKA (reference sequence). CDR3 sequence (DNA): TGCGGTGCTCGTCCCGGGACAGCCCTCTACGAGCAGTACTTC. Amino acid sequence: CGARPGTALYEQYF.

The chain employs TRBV7-8 and TRBJ1-1; D gene unclear. V was clipped by 5 bases and J by 0 bases, with 10 bases between them. The CDR3 runs 14 residues. The germline V gene has CDR1 SGHVS and CDR2 FQNEAQ. CDR3 amino acids: CASSPLFMNTEAFF. The CDR3 DNA is TGTGCCAGCAGCCCTCTTTTCATGAACACTGAAGCTTTCTTT.

This chain connects TRBV3-1 to TRBJ2-7; weak D call: TRBD1 (6 bases). The CDR3 length is 15 residues. Deletions cut 0 bases from V and 3 bases from J, with 12 bases between. The germline V gene has CDR1 LGHDT and CDR2 YNNKEL (reference sequence). CDR3 sequence: CASSQDTGHHYEQYF. CDR3 sequence (DNA): TGTGCCAGCAGCCAAGATACGGGACACCACTACGAGCAGTACTTC.

The chain recombines TRBV20-1 with TRBJ1-2; possibly TRBD1 for D (6 bases). Deletions cut 1 base from V and 6 bases from J, with 12 bases between. The germline V gene has CDR1 DFQATT and CDR2 SNEGSKA (reference sequence). The CDR3 consists of 13 residues. CDR3 in amino acids: CSARVHGGHGYTF. The CDR3 DNA is TGCAGTGCTAGAGTTCACGGGGGCCATGGCTACACCTTC.

This chain joins TRBV20-1 and TRBJ2-3, with 8 bases matching TRBD2. The trim removed 3 bases at V and 0 bases at J, leaving 5 bases unmatched. This CDR3 comprises 15 residues. Per the germline V gene, CDR1 is DFQATT and CDR2 is SNEGSKA (reference sequence). CDR3 DNA: TGCAGTGCTAGGCGCGGGGGGCCGAGCACAGATACGCAGTATTTT. This encodes CSARRGGPSTDTQYF.